The 28 T cell receptor beta chains listed next were all sequenced from one sample in a study of blood T cells in healthy people across ages (dated by TCRdb to between 2014 and 2017). The library relied on 5' RACE. The instrument was an Illumina HiSeq 2500. A second PCR of about 7 to 12 cycles was performed with a sample-barcoded 5' primer and a J-beta primer mix. TCRdb passed the public sequencing reads through fastp at Q25 and MiXCR, retaining productive beta sequences. For every CDR3 protein sequence, its rows merge into one entry that carries the most common genes and DNA. The sample records around 790,000 distinct CDR3 sequences, under 55% of which are singletons. Clones ranked in the top ten supply about a fifth of the sample. The sequenced sample was blood. These receptors were obtained from a man aged 60 to 69 in good health.

CDR3 protein: CASSFWAGSGYEQYF. CDR3 DNA: TGTGCCAGCAGCTTCTGGGCAGGGAGTGGCTACGAGCAGTACTTC. The chain is built from TRBV11-3 and TRBJ2-4; TRBD1 or TRBD2 may be the D gene (5 bases each). The J call is doubtful: the DNA matches TRBJ2-7 better. The CDR3 totals 15 residues. The germline V gene has CDR1 SGHNT and CDR2 YENEEA.

This clonotype showed up many times. This chain connects TRBV29-1 to TRBJ1-1; D unresolved. The V end was cut by 3 bases, the J end by 4 bases, with 6 bases between. This CDR3 has 11 amino acids. CDR1 and CDR2 (germline): SQVTM, ANQGSEA. The DNA of the CDR3 is TGCAGCGTTGAGGTGGTCACTGAAGCTTTCTTT. Protein sequence: CSVEVVTEAFF.

This clonotype was seen only once. The CDR3 here is CASSQSAALRSYGYTF. The CDR3 nucleotides are TGTGCCAGCAGCCAGTCGGCGGCCCTGAGGAGCTATGGCTACACCTTC. V and J are TRBV3-1 and TRBJ1-2; D unclear. V shed 3 bases and J shed 4 bases, with 18 bases lying between them. Germline V lookup: CDR1 LGHDT, CDR2 YNNKEL (reference sequence). This CDR3 has 16 residues.

The chain carries TRBV28 and TRBJ2-3; TRBD2 agrees at 12 bases. The CDR3 consists of 20 residues. The germline gives CDR1 MDHEN, CDR2 SYDVKM. V lost 3 bases, J lost 2 bases, and 15 bases stayed unmatched. CDR3 nucleotide sequence: TGTGCCAGCAGTTTTGACCGTACTAGCGGGGGGTCCAAGCTCACAGATACGCAGTATTTT. This gives the protein CASSFDRTSGGSKLTDTQYF.

V and J are TRBV20-1 and TRBJ1-1; D is perhaps TRBD1 (5 bases). The CDR3 covers 16 residues. CDR1 DFQATT and CDR2 SNEGSKA come from the germline V gene (reference sequence). The V end was cut by 3 bases, the J end by 1 base, with 18 bases between. CDR3: CSASPPWGDSNTEAFF. CDR3 bases: TGCAGTGCTAGTCCCCCTTGGGGGGACTCGAACACTGAAGCTTTCTTT.

The V call is TRBV12-3 or TRBV12-4, the J call TRBJ2-7; weak D call: TRBD1 (6 bases). Trimming left V 3 bases short and J 2 bases short, with 14 bases between. The CDR3 covers 15 residues. The CDR3 bases are TGTGCCAGCAGTTTTTTCAGGGGCAGTACCTACGAGCAGTACTTC. It translates to CASSFFRGSTYEQYF.

The J gene is TRBJ2-1, the V gene TRBV7-8; the match to TRBD2 covers 10 bases. The CDR3 sequence is 17 residues long. The J segment lost 7 bases and the V segment lost 3 bases, leaving 12 bases of the junction unmatched. The V gene's germline CDR1 is SGHVS and CDR2 FQNEAQ. CDR3 sequence: CASSFRPGALAGNEQFF. In DNA form, the CDR3 reads TGTGCCAGCAGCTTTAGGCCGGGGGCACTAGCGGGGAATGAGCAGTTCTTC.

Many counts were recorded for this clonotype. A read error may explain this, as a much larger clone is one base away. This chain links TRBV12-3 or TRBV12-4 with TRBJ2-5, with D maybe TRBD1 (5 bases). The CDR3 length is 12 residues. Trimming stripped 5 bases from V and 11 bases from J, with 15 bases between. In DNA form, the CDR3 reads TGTGCCAGCAGTCAGGGTACCAATGAGCAGTACTTC. Protein: CASSQGTNEQYF.

A single count supports this clonotype. This chain joins TRBV3-1 and TRBJ2-3, with D tentatively TRBD2 (6 bases). Trimming left V 1 base short and J 0 bases short, with 11 bases between. Germline CDR1 is LGHDT and CDR2 is YNNKEL (reference sequence). CDR3 length equals 16 residues. Written as DNA, the CDR3 is TGTGCCAGCAGCCAAGGGGCGGGGTCTAGCACAGATACGCAGTATTTT. Encoded protein: CASSQGAGSSTDTQYF.

This chain links TRBV3-1 with TRBJ2-7; 12 bases fit TRBD2. V trimming: 4 bases; J trimming: 4 bases; junction bases outside the gene matches: 5. The CDR3 is 15 residues long. CDR1 is LGHDT, CDR2 YNNKEL, per germline (reference sequence). CDR3 sequence: CASSRMTSGGYEQYF. CDR3 DNA: TGTGCCAGCAGCCGGATGACTAGCGGGGGTTACGAGCAGTACTTC.

This chain uses TRBV20-1 with TRBJ2-5; 9 bases are shared with TRBD2. Germline values: CDR1 DFQATT, CDR2 SNEGSKA (reference sequence). J lost 4 bases, V lost 3 bases, and 6 bases had no gene match. The CDR3 has 14 residues. The CDR3 DNA sequence: TGCAGTGCTAGGGGTAGCGGGGGTGGAGAGACCCAGTACTTC. Amino acid sequence: CSARGSGGGETQYF.

This clonotype was detected only a few times. The chain has TRBV6-2 or TRBV6-3 and TRBJ2-2; D is perhaps TRBD1 (5 bases). V was shortened by 6 bases and J by 0 bases, with 11 bases between the two germline ends. The CDR3 has 15 residues. CDR1 and CDR2 (germline): MNHEY, SVGEGT. CDR3: CASRTDRPNTGELFF. The DNA for the CDR3 is TGTGCCAGCAGGACAGACAGACCGAACACCGGGGAGCTGTTTTTT.

The chain joins TRBV7-6 to TRBJ2-1; a weak D match, TRBD1 (6 bases). Matching the DNA end better, TRBJ2-7 makes the J call doubtful. The germline CDR1 and CDR2 sequences are SGHVS and FNYEAQ. This CDR3 contains 14 residues. This CDR3 reads CASSFRPGDHEQYF. CDR3 DNA sequence: TGTGCCAGCAGCTTCAGACCAGGGGACCACGAGCAGTACTTC.

This clonotype has a handful of counts. The rearrangement links TRBV28 to TRBJ2-5; 7 positions match TRBD2. The CDR3 is 14 amino acids. The V gene end was trimmed by 6 bases and the J gene end by 5 bases; junction bases not matched to a gene: 9. The V gene's germline CDR1 is MDHEN and CDR2 SYDVKM. The CDR3 region has the DNA TGTGCCAGCAGCCGCCCGGGGGACTACGAGACCCAGTACTTC. Its translation is CASSRPGDYETQYF.

The genes are TRBV7-2 and TRBJ2-4; maybe TRBD2 (5 bases). Matching the DNA end better, TRBJ2-5 makes the J call doubtful. Germline values: CDR1 SGHTA, CDR2 FQGNSA. CDR3 length equals 14 residues. The CDR3 bases are TGTGCCAGCAGCTTTTCCGGGATAAGGGAGACCCAGTACTTC. This gives the protein CASSFSGIRETQYF.

The genes are TRBV20-1 and TRBJ2-3; no reliable D call. Germline-derived CDR1 and CDR2 are DFQATT and SNEGSKA (reference sequence). Trimming left V 3 bases short and J 0 bases short, with 13 bases between. This CDR3 is built from 15 residues. In DNA form, the CDR3 reads TGCAGTGCTAGGCCCCCGAGGTTTAGCACAGATACGCAGTATTTT. Its translation is CSARPPRFSTDTQYF.

V and J are TRBV28 and TRBJ2-7; D may be TRBD1 (5 bases). In germline, CDR1 is MDHEN, CDR2 SYDVKM. With 6 bases removed from V and 2 bases from J, the gap between germline ends came to 11 bases. The CDR3 has 13 residues. The CDR3 DNA is TGTGCCAGCAGACGGCCAGGGACCTACGAGCAGTACTTC. Amino acid sequence: CASRRPGTYEQYF.

The chain has TRBV6-1 and TRBJ2-5; D is possibly TRBD2 (6 bases). The V and J ends lost 6 bases and 1 base respectively, with 18 bases between them. The CDR3 is 16 amino acids. In germline, CDR1 is MNHNS, CDR2 SASEGT. Here the CDR3 reads CASSAQPGLRQETQYF. CDR3 bases: TGTGCCAGCAGCGCACAGCCGGGACTCCGCCAAGAGACCCAGTACTTC.

This clonotype was counted many times. The chain couples TRBV7-2 to TRBJ2-5, with D perhaps given as TRBD1 or TRBD2 (5 bases each). The J call is in doubt because the DNA end fits TRBJ2-7 better. The CDR3 has 15 residues. CDR1 is SGHTA and CDR2 is FQGNSA in the germline V gene. The DNA of the CDR3 is TGTGCCAGCAGCTGGGGCGTTTCCTCCGGGACCGAGCAGTACTTC. This translates into CASSWGVSSGTEQYF.

Only a few counts were recorded for this clonotype. The chain is built from TRBV4-3 and TRBJ1-2, with D unclear. CDR1 is LGHNA and CDR2 is YSLEER in the germline V gene. The CDR3 spans 14 residues. Trimming took 3 bases from V and 5 from J, leaving 13 bases between them. The CDR3 nucleotides read TGCGCCAGCAGCCACGGGCCAATGGATTATGGCTACACCTTC. This codes for CASSHGPMDYGYTF.

The V call is TRBV10-3, the J call TRBJ1-2; no clear D. There are 14 residues in the CDR3. V lost 6 bases to trimming and J lost 4 bases, with 15 bases between them. Germline CDR1 reads ENHRY; CDR2 reads SYGVKD. The CDR3 DNA reads TGTGCCATCAGACCAGCGTTTTCCAGCTATGGCTACACCTTC. Protein: CAIRPAFSSYGYTF.

This clonotype was seen a few times. The chain employs TRBV7-9 and TRBJ2-1; 11 positions agree with TRBD2. The junction had 3 bases not matched to a gene; V was cut back by 6 bases and J by 2 bases. The germline gives CDR1 SEHNR, CDR2 FQNEAQ (reference sequence). This CDR3 is built from 15 residues. CDR3 bases: TGTGCCAGCAGGTCTAGCGGGGGGACCTACAATGAGCAGTTCTTC. Its protein is CASRSSGGTYNEQFF.

In its sample, this clonotype was seen once. The chain combines TRBV18 with TRBJ2-1; 9 bases line up with TRBD1. The CDR3 contains 15 residues. The V gene's germline CDR1 is KGHSH and CDR2 LQKENI. V was pared by 4 bases and J by 4 bases, with 5 bases of the junction left unmatched. The chain's CDR3 is CASSLQGALYNEQFF. As DNA, the CDR3 is TGTGCCAGCTCACTACAGGGGGCGTTGTACAATGAGCAGTTCTTC.

This clonotype was counted between two and nine times. This chain connects TRBV5-1 to TRBJ2-5; 7 nucleotides line up with TRBD1. Germline V gene data show CDR1 as SGHRS and CDR2 as YFSETQ. The CDR3 length is 14 residues. Trimming removed 4 bases from V and 5 bases from J; junction bases left unmatched: 8. In DNA form, the CDR3 reads TGCGCCAGCAGCATGGGACAGCTCGGGGAGACCCAGTACTTC. It specifies CASSMGQLGETQYF.

This chain links TRBV27 with TRBJ2-3; 9 bases fit TRBD1. CDR1 and CDR2 from the germline V gene are MNHEY and SMNVEV (reference sequence). The J segment lost 7 bases and the V segment lost 1 base, leaving 9 bases of the junction unmatched. The CDR3 has 16 residues. The CDR3 bases are TGTGCCAGCAGTTTATTCCCCCCGGGACAGGGCAATACGCAGTATTTT. Translating gives CASSLFPPGQGNTQYF.

For this clonotype: A single base separates this from a much larger clone, so it may be a read error. The rearrangement joins TRBV7-2 to TRBJ2-7; possibly TRBD1 for D (7 bases). V shed 0 bases and J shed 5 bases, with 20 bases lying between them. CDR1 and CDR2 from the germline V gene are SGHTA and FQGNSA. The CDR3 is 17 residues long. In nucleotides, the CDR3 is TGTGCCAGCAGCTTAGCGGGCCCGGAGACAGGGAGGCACGAGCAGTACTTC. This codes for CASSLAGPETGRHEQYF.

V gene TRBV6-2 or TRBV6-3 combines with J gene TRBJ1-5; D not resolved. V was shortened by 5 bases and J by 0 bases, with 17 bases between the two germline ends. CDR1 and CDR2 from the germline V gene are MNHEY and SVGEGT. This CDR3 contains 17 residues. The CDR3 spells CASSHPPGAYSNQPQHF. The CDR3 DNA reads TGTGCCAGCAGTCACCCGCCAGGCGCCTATAGCAATCAGCCCCAGCATTTT.

J is TRBJ1-3 and V is TRBV6-1, with D perhaps TRBD1 (6 bases). V lost 7 bases, J lost 0 bases, and 25 bases lay in between. CDR3 length: 19 residues. Germline V gene lookup returns CDR1 MNHNS and CDR2 SASEGT. The CDR3 nucleotides read TGTGCCAGCACCAAAAGGGACACCCCCGGCCTTAGCTCTGGAAACACCATATATTTT. This translates into CASTKRDTPGLSSGNTIYF.